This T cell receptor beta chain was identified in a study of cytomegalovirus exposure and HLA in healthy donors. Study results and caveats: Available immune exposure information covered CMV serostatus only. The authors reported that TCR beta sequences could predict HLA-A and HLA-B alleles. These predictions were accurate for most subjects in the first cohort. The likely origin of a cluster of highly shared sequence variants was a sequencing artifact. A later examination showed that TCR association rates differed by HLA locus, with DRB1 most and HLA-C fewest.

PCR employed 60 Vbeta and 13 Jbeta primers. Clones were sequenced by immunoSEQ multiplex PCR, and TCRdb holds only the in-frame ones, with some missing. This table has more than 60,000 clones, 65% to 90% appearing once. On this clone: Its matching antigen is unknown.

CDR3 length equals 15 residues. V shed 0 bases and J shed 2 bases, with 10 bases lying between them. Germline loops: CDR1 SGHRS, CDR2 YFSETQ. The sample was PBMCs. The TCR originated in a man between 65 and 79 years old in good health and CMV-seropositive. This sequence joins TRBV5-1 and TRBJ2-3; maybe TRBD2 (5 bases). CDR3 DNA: TGCGCCAGCAGCTTGGCCAGCGGAGACACAGATACGCAGTATTTT. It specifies CASSLASGDTDTQYF.